This TCR beta chain was identified during a study of cytomegalovirus exposure and HLA in healthy donors. Study outcomes and limitations: Cytomegalovirus-associated status was assigned to about 160 TCR beta chains.

Trimming took off 2 bases at V and 7 bases at J, with 20 bases between the two ends. The germline gives CDR1 SGHTA, CDR2 FQGNSA. The CDR3 covers 17 residues. Clones were sequenced by immunoSEQ multiplex PCR, and TCRdb holds only the in-frame ones, with some missing. The sample has about 73,000 clones, 90% to 95% seen once. Of note for this clone: Its antigen is undetermined.

Separate from the approximately 600-subject first cohort was the approximately 120-subject validation cohort, to which the donors belonged. The chain recombines TRBV7-2 with TRBJ1-4; D gene ambiguous. The TCR sequence derives from a man aged 18 to 35 in good health and CMV-seronegative. Sequenced material: PBMCs. CDR3 sequence (DNA): TGTGCCAGCAGCTTAAATATCTTATGGGGAGGACGTGAAAAACTGTTTTTT. Amino acids: CASSLNILWGGREKLFF.